The text below deals with one T cell receptor beta chain. This clonotype has ten or more counts. The antigen this receptor binds is unknown. It has no much larger one-base neighbor in the sample; base qualities were not kept. V loses 5 bases of germline sequence and J loses 4 bases, and the interval between the two ends is 7 bases. CDR1 and CDR2, per the germline V gene (reference sequence), are DFQATT and SNEGSKA. From cysteine to phenylalanine, the CDR3 is 11 amino acids long. Of the read, only the CDR3 DNA is kept; its 33 bases are in frame from base 1. This entry comes from a study of T-cell memory formation after mild COVID-19 (dated by TCRdb to the early 2020s). Study-level background: Most TCR sequence clusters were specific to one of the two donors. In a couple of donors, T-cell clones that expanded and contracted after mild COVID-19 were tracked by sequencing TCRalpha and TCRbeta repertoires over time. Two young, previously healthy adult volunteers, one female and one male, were included in the cohort. Overall results and qualifications from the work: The second-wave clones that peaked on day 37 were not confirmed to be SARS-CoV-2 specific. The detection of some responding clones in pre-infection memory suggests that pre-existing cross-reactive memory T cells joined the SARS-CoV-2 response. The study covered only a couple of mild cases, and larger cohorts including severe cases with pre-infection samples were considered necessary. Contracting CD4+ clones were found mainly in CM and EM memory subsets, while CD8+ clones were enriched in EMRA. From day 15 to 85, contracting clones showed balanced CD4/CD8 phenotypes, whereas a second wave of clones that expanded from day 15 to 37 leaned towards CD4+.

Ficoll-Paque density gradient centrifugation was the method used to isolate PBMCs. Sequencing relied on an Illumina NovaSeq 6000. cDNA libraries for TCRalpha and TCRbeta were prepared by 5'RACE using constant-segment primers, with sample barcodes and unique molecular identifiers added. Trizol reagent was used to extract RNA from every sample. Library amplification was performed in two PCR steps, and a second sample barcode and Illumina TruSeq adapters were introduced in the second step. The libraries were sequenced on an Illumina NovaSeq using 2 x 150 bp paired-end reads. The source study handled its data this way. Demultiplexing of reads and collapsing into UMI-guided consensus sequences were performed with migec v1.2.7. Using mixcr v2.1.11, the UMI consensuses were aligned to TRA and TRB V and J templates and assembled into clonotypes. A clonotype was counted as expanded or contracted only if both edgeR and NoisET called the change significant, with noise models trained on biological replicates. For edgeR calls, the cutoffs were a false discovery rate-adjusted p below 0.01 and a log2 fold-change threshold of 1. As an exploratory analysis of dynamics, max-normalized trajectories of the 1000 most abundant clonotypes were examined with PCA combined with hierarchical clustering. Separately sequenced CD4+ and CD8+ repertoires were used to assign a CD4 or CD8 phenotype to each responding clone. The public reads were reanalyzed by TCRdb: fastp trimming at Q25, MiXCR alignment, in-frame beta chains only. Records with the same CDR3 protein are collapsed into one entry carrying the most frequent genes and DNA. These V and J calls derive from TCRdb rather than the authors' analysis. This sample gives tens of thousands of distinct CDR3 sequences in total; roughly 16% of them show up just once. Together, the top ten hold over 1.1% of the sample.

Input material: PBMCs or a T cell subset sorted from them (not recorded which). The chain is made from TRBV20-1 and TRBJ2-3; the D gene remains uncertain. The source is an adult who had mild COVID-19 (a few samples of this study predate the infection). The sample titles of this study are shuffled in the database, so cell type and time point are left out. In nucleotides, the sequence is TGCAGTGCTGGACCAGCAGATACGCAGTATTTT. This is translated as CSAGPADTQYF.